The T cell receptor beta chain described here comes from a study of glioma-infiltrating T cells. This clonotype came up many times. Germline CDR1 is LNHDA and CDR2 is SQIVND (reference sequence). After removal of 6 bases from V and 2 bases from J, the junction contained 7 bases not matched to a gene. The length of the CDR3 is 15 residues. Amplification of TCR alpha and beta CDR3 regions from RNA used iRepertoire nested multiplex PCR. TCRdb re-called the multiplex PCR reads with MiXCR, one entry per CDR3 protein. Seen here are under 200,000 distinct CDR3 sequences, more than 25% observed once, and the top ten hold just over 20%.

The chain uses TRBV19 and TRBJ2-3; TRBD2 matches at 8 bases. The material sequenced was glioma tissue, nonneoplastic brain tissue, or PBMCs (not recorded which). This sequence was found in a human donor with low-grade glioma or glioblastoma, undergoing nonglioma brain surgery, or in good health (not recorded which). This CDR3 is CASSSTSGYTDTQYF. The CDR3 DNA sequence: TGTGCCAGTAGCTCAACTAGCGGCTACACAGATACGCAGTATTTT.